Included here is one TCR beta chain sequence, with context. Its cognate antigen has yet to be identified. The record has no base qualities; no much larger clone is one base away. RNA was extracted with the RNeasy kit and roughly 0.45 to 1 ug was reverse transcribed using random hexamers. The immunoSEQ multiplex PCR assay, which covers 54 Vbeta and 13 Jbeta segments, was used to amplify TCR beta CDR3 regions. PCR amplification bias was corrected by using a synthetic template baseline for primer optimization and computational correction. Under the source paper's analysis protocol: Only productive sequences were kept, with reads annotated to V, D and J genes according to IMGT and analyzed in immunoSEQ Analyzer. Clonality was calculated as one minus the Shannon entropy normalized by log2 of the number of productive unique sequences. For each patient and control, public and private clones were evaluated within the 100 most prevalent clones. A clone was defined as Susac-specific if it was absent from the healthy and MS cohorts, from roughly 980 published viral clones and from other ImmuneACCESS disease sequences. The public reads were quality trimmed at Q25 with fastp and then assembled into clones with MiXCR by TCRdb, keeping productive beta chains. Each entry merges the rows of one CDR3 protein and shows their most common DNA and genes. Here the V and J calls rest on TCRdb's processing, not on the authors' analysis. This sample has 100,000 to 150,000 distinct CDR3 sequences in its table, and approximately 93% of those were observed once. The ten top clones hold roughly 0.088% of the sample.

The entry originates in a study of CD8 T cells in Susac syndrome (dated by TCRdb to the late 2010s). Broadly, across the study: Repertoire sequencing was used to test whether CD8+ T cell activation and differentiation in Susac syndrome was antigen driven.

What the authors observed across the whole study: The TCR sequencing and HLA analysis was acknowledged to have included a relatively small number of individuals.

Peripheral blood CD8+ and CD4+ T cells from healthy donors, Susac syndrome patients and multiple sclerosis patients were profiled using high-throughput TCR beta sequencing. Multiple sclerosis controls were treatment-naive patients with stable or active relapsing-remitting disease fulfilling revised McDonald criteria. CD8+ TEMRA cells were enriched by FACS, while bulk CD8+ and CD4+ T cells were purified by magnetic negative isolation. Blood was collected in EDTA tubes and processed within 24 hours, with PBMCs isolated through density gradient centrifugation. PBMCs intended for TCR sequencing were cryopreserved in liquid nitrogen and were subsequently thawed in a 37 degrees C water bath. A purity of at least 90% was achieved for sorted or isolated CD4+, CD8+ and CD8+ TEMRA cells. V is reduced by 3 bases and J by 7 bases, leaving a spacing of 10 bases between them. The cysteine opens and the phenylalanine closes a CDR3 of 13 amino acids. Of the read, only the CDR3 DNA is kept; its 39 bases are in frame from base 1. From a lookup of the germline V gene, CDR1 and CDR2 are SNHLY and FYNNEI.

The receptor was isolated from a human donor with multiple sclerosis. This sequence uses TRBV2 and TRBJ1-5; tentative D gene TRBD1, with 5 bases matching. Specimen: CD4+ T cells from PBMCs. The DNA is TGTGCCAGCAGTGATCAGGGTGTACAGCCCCAGCATTTT. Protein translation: CASSDQGVQPQHF. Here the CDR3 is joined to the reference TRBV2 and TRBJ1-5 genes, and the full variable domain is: EPEVTQTPSHQVTQMGQEVILRCVPISNHLYFYWYRQILGQKVEFLVSFYNNEISEKSEIFDDQFSVERPDGSNFTLKIRSTKLEDSAMYFCASSDQGVQPQHFGDGTRLSIL.